This T cell receptor beta chain came from a study of blood T cell repertoires in COVID-19. About the study: From the United States, Italy and Spain came samples of acute and convalescent COVID-19. The analysed material was cDNA or gDNA that came from T cells, B-cell-depleted T cells, or PBMCs.

V lost 4 bases to trimming and J lost 4 bases, with 11 bases between them. The germline CDR1 and CDR2 sequences are MGHDK and SYGVNS. This CDR3 has 14 residues. In the authors' workflow: Counts of nucleated cells, estimated from reference gene primer amplification, were obtained. Libraries were prepared by immunoSEQ multiplex PCR; TCRdb keeps only in-frame clonotypes and omits some of them. V, J and clone size are taken as reported in that table, and D and trimming were inferred from the DNA itself. The table records roughly 99,000 clones, almost 85% of them present only once. The TCR originated in a human donor in a cohort sampled during active COVID-19. The chain combines TRBV25-1 with TRBJ2-1; D unclear. The specimen was peripheral blood. CDR3 sequence (DNA): TGTGCCAGCAGTGGCGTACTGCGATACAATGAGCAGTTCTTC. This translates into CASSGVLRYNEQFF.